This T cell receptor (beta chain) was sequenced during a study of early T cells in non-severe SARS-CoV-2 infection. At the level of the study: Sequencing of bulk RNA from unsorted whole blood was done, without chain pairing.

This clonotype was seen many times. The antigen is undetermined. TCRdb processed the 5' RACE reads anew with MiXCR; each CDR3 protein has one entry. The repertoire includes approximately 64,000 distinct CDR3 sequences, 20% to 25% of them detected once, and 16% sits in the top ten. The length of the CDR3 is 17 residues. The germline V gene encodes CDR1 SSHAT and CDR2 FNYEAQ (reference sequence). The J segment lost 1 base and the V segment lost 1 base, leaving 2 bases of the junction unmatched. Study-wide results and limits: Matching with VDJdb favored anti-spike CD8 responses (missing private and CD4 specificities).

The starting material was whole blood, obtained at baseline. The receptor's source is an adult who was a healthcare worker with PCR-confirmed SARS-CoV-2 infection or an uninfected control (not recorded which). The chain is built from TRBV7-7 and TRBJ2-5, with 14 bases aligning to TRBD2. This chain's CDR3 is CASSLGGLAGGQETQYF. DNA of the CDR3: TGTGCCAGCAGCTTAGGCGGACTAGCGGGGGGCCAAGAGACCCAGTACTTC. Full variable domain (outside the CDR3, taken from reference TRBV7-7 and TRBJ2-5): GAGVSQSPRYKVTKRGQDVTLRCDPISSHATLYWYQQALGQGPEFLTYFNYEAQPDKSGLPSDRFSAERPEGSISTLTIQRTEQRDSAMYRCASSLGGLAGGQETQYFGPGTRLLVL.